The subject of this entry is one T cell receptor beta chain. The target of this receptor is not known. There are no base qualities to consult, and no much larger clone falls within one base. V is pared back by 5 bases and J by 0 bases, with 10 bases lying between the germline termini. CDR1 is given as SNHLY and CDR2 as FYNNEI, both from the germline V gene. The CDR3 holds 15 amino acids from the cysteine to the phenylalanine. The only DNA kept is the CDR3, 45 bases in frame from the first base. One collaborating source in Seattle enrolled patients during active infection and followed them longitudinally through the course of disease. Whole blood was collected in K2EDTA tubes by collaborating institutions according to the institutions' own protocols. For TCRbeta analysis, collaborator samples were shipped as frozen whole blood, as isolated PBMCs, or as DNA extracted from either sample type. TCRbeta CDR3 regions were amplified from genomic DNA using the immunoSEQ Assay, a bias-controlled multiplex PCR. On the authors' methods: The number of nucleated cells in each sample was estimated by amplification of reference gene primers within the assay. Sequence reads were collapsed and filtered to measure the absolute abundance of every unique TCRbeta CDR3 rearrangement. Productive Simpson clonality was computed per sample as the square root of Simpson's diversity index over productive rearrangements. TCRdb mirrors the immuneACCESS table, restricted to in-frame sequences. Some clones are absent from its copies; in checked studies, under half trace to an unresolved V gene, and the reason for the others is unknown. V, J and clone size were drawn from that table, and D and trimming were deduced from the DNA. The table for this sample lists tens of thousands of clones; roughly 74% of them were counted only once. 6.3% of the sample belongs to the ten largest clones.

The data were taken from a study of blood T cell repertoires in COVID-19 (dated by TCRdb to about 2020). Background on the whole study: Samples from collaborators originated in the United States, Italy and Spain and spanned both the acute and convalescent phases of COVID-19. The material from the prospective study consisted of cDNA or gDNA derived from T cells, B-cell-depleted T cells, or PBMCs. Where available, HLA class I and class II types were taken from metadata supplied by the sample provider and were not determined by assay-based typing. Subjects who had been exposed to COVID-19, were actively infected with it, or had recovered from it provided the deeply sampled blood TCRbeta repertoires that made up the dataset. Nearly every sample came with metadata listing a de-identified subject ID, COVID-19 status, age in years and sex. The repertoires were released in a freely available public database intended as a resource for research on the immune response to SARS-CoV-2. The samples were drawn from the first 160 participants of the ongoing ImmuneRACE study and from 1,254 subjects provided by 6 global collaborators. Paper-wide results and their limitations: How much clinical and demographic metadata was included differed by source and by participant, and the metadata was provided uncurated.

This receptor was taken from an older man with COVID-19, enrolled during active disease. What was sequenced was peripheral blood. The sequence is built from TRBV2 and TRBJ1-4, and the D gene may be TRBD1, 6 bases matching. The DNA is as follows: TGTGCCAGCAGTTGGACAGATACAACTAATGAAAAACTGTTTTTT. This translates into CASSWTDTTNEKLFF. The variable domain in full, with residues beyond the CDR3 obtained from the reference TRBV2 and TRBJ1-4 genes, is EPEVTQTPSHQVTQMGQEVILRCVPISNHLYFYWYRQILGQKVEFLVSFYNNEISEKSEIFDDQFSVERPDGSNFTLKIRSTKLEDSAMYFCASSWTDTTNEKLFFGSGTQLSVL.